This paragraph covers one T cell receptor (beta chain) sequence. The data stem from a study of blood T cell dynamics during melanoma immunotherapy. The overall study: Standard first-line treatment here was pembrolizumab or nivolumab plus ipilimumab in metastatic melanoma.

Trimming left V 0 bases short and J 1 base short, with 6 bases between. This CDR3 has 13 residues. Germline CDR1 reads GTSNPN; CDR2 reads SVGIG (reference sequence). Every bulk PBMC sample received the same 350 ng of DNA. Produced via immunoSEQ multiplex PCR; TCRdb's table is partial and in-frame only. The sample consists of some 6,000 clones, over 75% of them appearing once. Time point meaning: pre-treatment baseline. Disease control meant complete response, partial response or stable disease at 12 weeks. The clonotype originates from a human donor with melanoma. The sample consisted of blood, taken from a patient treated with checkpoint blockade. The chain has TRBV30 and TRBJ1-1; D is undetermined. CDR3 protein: CAWSVSRNTEAFF. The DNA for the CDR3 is TGTGCCTGGAGTGTATCCCGGAACACTGAAGCTTTCTTT.